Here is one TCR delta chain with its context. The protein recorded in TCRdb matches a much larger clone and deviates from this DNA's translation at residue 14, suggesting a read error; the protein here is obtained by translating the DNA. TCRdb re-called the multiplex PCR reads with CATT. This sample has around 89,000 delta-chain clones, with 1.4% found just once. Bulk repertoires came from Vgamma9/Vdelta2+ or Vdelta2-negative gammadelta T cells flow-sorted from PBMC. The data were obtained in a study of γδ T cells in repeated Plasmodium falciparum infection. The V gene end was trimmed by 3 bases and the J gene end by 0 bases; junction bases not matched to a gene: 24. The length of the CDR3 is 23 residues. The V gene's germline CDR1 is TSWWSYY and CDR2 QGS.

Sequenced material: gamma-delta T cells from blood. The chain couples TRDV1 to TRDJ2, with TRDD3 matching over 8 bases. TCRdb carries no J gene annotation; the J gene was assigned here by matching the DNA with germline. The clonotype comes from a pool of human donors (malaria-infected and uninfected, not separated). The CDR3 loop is CALGDPPEGWGIVFIPLTAQLFF. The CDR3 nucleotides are TGTGCTCTTGGGGATCCCCCGGAAGGTTGGGGGATTGTGTTTATCCCTTTGACAGCACAACTCTTCTTT.